The clone carrying this TCR beta chain was detected only once. Seattle's enrolled individuals joined amid active infection and were then monitored longitudinally. Original handling: Cell counts per sample came from amplifying reference gene primers. The method was immunoSEQ multiplex PCR; TCRdb's version includes in-frame clones alone and lacks a portion of them. The V and J calls and the clone size are those of that table, but D and trimming were determined from the DNA. This repertoire shows 180,000 or so clones, approximately 88% found once; its top ten account for about 6.7%. Trimming took 2 bases from V and 8 from J; bases not matched to a gene: 13. CDR3 size: 18 residues. The germline gives CDR1 MDHEN, CDR2 SYDVKM. The source of the sample is a study of blood T cell repertoires in COVID-19. As for the study in general: COVID-19 samples, acute and convalescent, were from the United States, Italy and Spain.

The J gene is TRBJ2-1, the V gene TRBV28, with TRBD2 identical over 12 bases. The sequence was obtained from a woman in her thirties or forties with COVID-19, enrolled during active disease. Sequences were obtained from peripheral blood. Written as DNA, the CDR3 is TGTGCCAGCAGTTTACCTAGATTACTAGCGGGAGGTAGTGATGAGCAGTTCTTC. It encodes CASSLPRLLAGGSDEQFF.